These 21 T cell receptor beta chains were sequenced from one sample in a study of cytomegalovirus exposure and HLA in healthy donors. PCR amplification relied on 60 Vbeta primers (plus 13 Jbeta primers). Produced via immunoSEQ multiplex PCR; TCRdb's table is partial and in-frame only. This table has around 130,000 clones, about 80% appearing once. Material for sequencing was PBMCs. These receptors came from a woman aged 45-59 years in good health and CMV-seronegative.

The J gene is TRBJ1-3, the V gene TRBV5-4; perhaps TRBD1 as D (5 bases). V lost 1 base, J lost 4 bases, and 9 bases lay in between. The CDR3 sequence is 14 residues long. Germline V gene lookup returns CDR1 SGHNT and CDR2 YYREEE (reference sequence). The CDR3 region has the DNA TGTGCCAGCAGCTTGACCAGGGAAGGAAACACCATATATTTT. Translation: CASSLTREGNTIYF.

The V gene is TRBV7-9, the J gene TRBJ1-4, with D possibly being TRBD1 (6 bases). This CDR3 spans 15 amino acids. Trimming removed 5 bases from V and 5 bases from J, with 15 bases in between. Germline CDR1 and CDR2: SEHNR and FQNEAQ (reference sequence). This chain's CDR3 is CASSRIGGTNEKLFF. The CDR3 DNA reads as TGTGCCAGCAGCCGCATAGGGGGTACGAATGAAAAACTGTTTTTT.

The chain has TRBV15 and TRBJ2-7; D may be TRBD2 (6 bases). The CDR3 runs to 15 residues. Trimming took off 0 bases at V and 2 bases at J, with 11 bases between the two ends. Per the germline V gene, CDR1 is LNHNV and CDR2 is YYDKDF (reference sequence). The CDR3 nucleotides read TGTGCCACCAGCAGAGACGGGGGATCGCCCTACGAGCAGTACTTC. Protein product: CATSRDGGSPYEQYF.

The chain has TRBV11-1 and TRBJ2-1; 12 nucleotides agree with TRBD2. Germline V gives CDR1 SGHAT, CDR2 FQDESV (reference sequence). The CDR3 loop spans 15 amino acids. The V and J ends lost 1 base and 9 bases, in that order; junction bases with no gene match: 4. Here the CDR3 DNA reads TGTGCCAGCAGCTTAGGGACTAGCGGGAAGATTGAGCAGTTCTTC. It yields the protein CASSLGTSGKIEQFF.

This clone was seen only a few times. The chain has TRBV7-6 and TRBJ2-2; a weak D match, TRBD2 (6 bases). V shed 7 bases and J shed 7 bases, with 16 bases lying between them. CDR3 length: 14 amino acids. Germline V CDR1 and CDR2: SGHVS, FNYEAQ. For the CDR3, the DNA is TGTGCCAGCAAGAGGGCGGGACCAGGCGGGGAGCTGTTTTTT. Translated, it gives CASKRAGPGGELFF.

The rearrangement joins TRBV30 to TRBJ1-3; D uncertain. Trimming removed 5 bases at V and 4 bases at J, with 6 bases between. The CDR3 is 11 amino acids. Germline CDR1 is GTSNPN and CDR2 is SVGIG (reference sequence). The CDR3 spells CAWARGNTIYF. The CDR3 nucleotides are TGTGCCTGGGCCCGGGGAAACACCATATATTTT.

V gene TRBV28 combines with J gene TRBJ2-1, with TRBD2 matching over 7 bases. Looked up from germline, CDR1 is MDHEN and CDR2 is SYDVKM. The trim removed 8 bases at V and 10 bases at J, leaving 11 bases unmatched. The CDR3 covers 13 residues. The chain's CDR3 is CASGHSSGPEQFF. The CDR3 nucleotides read TGTGCCAGCGGTCACTCTAGCGGCCCCGAGCAGTTCTTC.

The gene calls are TRBV4-1 and TRBJ2-2; maybe TRBD2 (5 bases). The CDR3 spans 17 residues. Trimming shortened V by 0 bases and J by 3 bases, and 14 bases separated the two germline ends. Germline CDR1 and CDR2: MGHRA and YSYEKL. The CDR3 DNA reads as TGCGCCAGCAGCCAAGATCTGGCGGGCGGCCACACCGGGGAGCTGTTTTTT. Amino acids: CASSQDLAGGHTGELFF.

This clone was counted only a few times. The J gene is TRBJ2-5, the V gene TRBV10-1, with TRBD2 matching 7 bases. CDR1 and CDR2 from the germline V gene are WNHNN and SYGVQD (reference sequence). The V segment lost 0 bases and the J segment 6 bases; nucleotides outside the gene matches: 10. The CDR3 spans 16 residues. This chain's CDR3 is CASSESLASGEKTQYF. In DNA, the CDR3 is TGCGCCAGCAGTGAGTCTTTGGCTAGCGGAGAGAAGACCCAGTACTTC.

CDR3 protein: CASSTGTGKGYGSNQPQHF. For the CDR3, the DNA is TGTGCCAGTAGTACTGGGACAGGGAAGGGGTATGGTAGCAATCAGCCCCAGCATTTT. The chain carries TRBV19 and TRBJ1-5; 9 bases match TRBD1. Germline CDR1 reads LNHDA; CDR2 reads SQIVND (reference sequence). The CDR3 contains 19 residues. J was trimmed by 0 bases and V by 4 bases; bases with no gene match: 13. Full variable domain (missing parts from reference TRBV19 and TRBJ1-5): DGGITQSPKYLFRKEGQNVTLSCEQNLNHDAMYWYRQDPGQGLRLIYYSQIVNDFQKGDIAEGYSVSREKKESFPLTVTSAQKNPTAFYLCASSTGTGKGYGSNQPQHFGDGTRLSIL.

The J gene is TRBJ1-5, the V gene TRBV21-1. TRBV21-1 is given as a pseudogene. CDR3 length: 15 amino acids. The CDR3 is CASSKSAGGNQPQHF. CDR3 in DNA: TGTGCCAGCAGCAAAAGTGCGGGGGGCAATCAGCCCCAGCATTTT.

This chain connects TRBV15 to TRBJ2-1; no firm D call. V was clipped by 1 base and J by 3 bases, with 13 bases between them. From germline, CDR1 is LNHNV and CDR2 YYDKDF (reference sequence). CDR3 length: 16 amino acids. CDR3 region: CATSRVVQPVYNEQFF. CDR3 bases: TGTGCCACCAGCAGAGTTGTACAGCCCGTCTACAATGAGCAGTTCTTC.

This clone showed up just a few times. The chain combines TRBV9 with TRBJ2-2; a possible D gene is TRBD2 (5 bases). The germline V and J ends were trimmed by 4 bases and 5 bases, with 18 bases remaining between them. This CDR3 comprises 16 residues. Germline CDR1 SGDLS, CDR2 YYNGEE. The CDR3 spells CASSPPSPGWTGELFF. The DNA for the CDR3 is TGTGCCAGCAGCCCTCCGTCTCCGGGATGGACCGGGGAGCTGTTTTTT.

This chain joins TRBV19 and TRBJ2-2, with 7 bases matching TRBD1. The CDR3 spans 14 residues. Germline CDR1 LNHDA, CDR2 SQIVND (reference sequence). V was clipped by 7 bases and J by 0 bases; unmatched bases: 2. CDR3 region: CASKRGPNTGELFF. The CDR3 nucleotides are TGTGCCAGTAAAAGGGGGCCGAACACCGGGGAGCTGTTTTTT.

This clone showed up just once. The chain employs TRBV30 and TRBJ2-1, with TRBD2 identical over 9 bases. Germline V gene sequence: CDR1 GTSNPN, CDR2 SVGIG (reference sequence). With 5 bases clipped from V and 5 bases from J, the junction kept 4 bases outside the gene matches. CDR3 length: 13 amino acids. The CDR3 bases are TGTGCCTGGGGACTAGCGAGAAACAATGAGCAGTTCTTC. This sequence encodes CAWGLARNNEQFF.

This clone came up once. V usage is TRBV28 and J usage is TRBJ2-3, with D unresolved. The CDR3 length is 14 residues. Germline CDR1 MDHEN, CDR2 SYDVKM. The V gene lost 3 bases and the J gene lost 0 bases, with 7 bases spanning the gap. CDR3 coding DNA: TGTGCCAGCAGTTTTGCAGGTAGCACAGATACGCAGTATTTT. Translating it yields CASSFAGSTDTQYF.

The V call is TRBV5-5, the J call TRBJ2-3, with 8 bases identical to TRBD1. The CDR3 totals 15 residues. The V gene's germline CDR1 is SGHKS and CDR2 YYEKEE (reference sequence). V trimming: 0 bases; J trimming: 5 bases; junction bases outside the gene matches: 5. The chain's CDR3 is CASSLGTGLGDTQYF. The CDR3 region has the DNA TGTGCCAGCAGCTTGGGGACAGGGCTTGGAGATACGCAGTATTTT.

The chain links TRBV27 to TRBJ1-5; D gene ambiguous. CDR1 is MNHEY and CDR2 is SMNVEV in the germline V gene (reference sequence). This CDR3 spans 12 amino acids. The ends were cut back, 7 bases at V and 3 bases at J, with 7 bases in the middle. CDR3 nucleotides: TGTGCCAGCAAAGACTTCAATCAGCCCCAGCATTTT. It codes for CASKDFNQPQHF.

The chain has TRBV10-3 and TRBJ1-1; D is undetermined. CDR1 is ENHRY, CDR2 SYGVKD, per germline. V dropped 7 bases and J dropped 5 bases, with 11 bases sitting between them. The CDR3 runs 12 residues. CDR3 sequence: CAIMVGETEAFF. In nucleotides, the CDR3 is TGTGCCATCATGGTAGGAGAAACTGAAGCTTTCTTT.

This chain connects TRBV7-8 to TRBJ2-7; TRBD2 matches at 11 bases. Unmatched junction bases numbered 8, after V lost 2 bases and J lost 5 bases. The V gene's germline CDR1 is SGHVS and CDR2 FQNEAQ. This CDR3 is built from 16 residues. The CDR3 loop is CASSLTSGRTAHEQYF. DNA of the CDR3: TGTGCCAGCAGCTTAACTAGCGGGAGAACAGCCCACGAGCAGTACTTC.

This clone has a handful of counts. The V and J genes are TRBV30 and TRBJ2-5, with a tentative D call TRBD2 (6 bases). CDR3 length: 15 amino acids. V lost 0 bases, J lost 5 bases, and 16 bases lay in between. Germline loops: CDR1 GTSNPN, CDR2 SVGIG (reference sequence). The CDR3 nucleotides are TGTGCCTGGAGTGTTGGCTTTCCCCGGGGGGAGACCCAGTACTTC. It codes for CAWSVGFPRGETQYF.